This T cell receptor (beta chain) is from a study of cytomegalovirus exposure and HLA in healthy donors. Trimming left V 5 bases short and J 1 base short, with 12 bases between. The V gene's germline CDR1 is MNHEY and CDR2 SVGAGI. The CDR3 has 15 amino acids. 13 Jbeta primers and 60 Vbeta primers were used for the PCR. Profiling relied on immunoSEQ multiplex PCR, and the TCRdb table lists in-frame clones only, not all of them. The sample carries 150,000 to 160,000 clones, approximately 81% recorded once. The origin of this receptor is a woman between 18 and 30 years old in good health and CMV-seronegative. Material for sequencing was PBMCs. The chain combines TRBV6-5 with TRBJ1-3, with TRBD1 as a possible D gene (5 bases). The CDR3 reads CASSPSGGSGNTIYF. CDR3 DNA sequence: TGTGCCAGCAGTCCATCGGGGGGATCTGGAAACACCATATATTTT.